The rows below give T cell receptor beta chains drawn from one sample of a study of T cells in Graves' hyperthyroidism and ophthalmopathy. TCRdb re-derived calls from the multiplex PCR reads in MiXCR, one entry per CDR3 protein. The data hold roughly 420,000 distinct CDR3 sequences, with around 13% observed a single time. The material sequenced was blood. These receptors were collected from a woman aged 18 to 35 with Graves' hyperthyroidism. The CDR3 runs from the conserved cysteine through the conserved F or W. D genes are given only for firm matches. The size field is filled for only some rows; it gives once, few, many or a size class.

d_call j_call v_call clone_size cdr3_aa cdr3_nt
NA TRBJ2-1 TRBV4-3 many CASSQEGQGTYNEQFF TGCGCCAGCAGCCAAGAGGGTCAGGGAACCTACAATGAGCAGTTCTTC
TRBD1 TRBJ2-3 TRBV5-1 few CASSSGQGARADTQYF TGCGCCAGCAGCTCGGGACAGGGTGCGAGGGCAGATACGCAGTATTTT
TRBD2 TRBJ2-7 TRBV10-2 many CASSDPFGRDPRTSGRYEQYF TGCGCCAGCAGTGATCCCTTTGGCCGGGACCCTAGGACTAGCGGGAGGTACGAGCAGTACTTC
TRBD1 TRBJ1-2 TRBV7-9 many CASSPGTGETYGYTF TGTGCCAGCAGCCCCGGGACAGGGGAGACCTATGGCTACACCTTC
NA TRBJ1-2 TRBV6-1 NA CASSGVSGLAYGYTF TGTGCCAGCAGTGGGGTTTCGGGGCTGGCCTATGGCTACACCTTC
NA TRBJ2-4 TRBV6-5 NA CASSYPGVTTKNIQYF TGTGCCAGCAGTTACCCGGGGGTCACGACCAAAAACATTCAGTACTTC
NA TRBJ2-5 TRBV14 NA CASSQVLGAGTQYF TGTGCCAGCAGCCAAGTTCTCGGTGCAGGGACCCAGTACTTC
NA TRBJ1-6 TRBV6-1 many CASRAVGPSNSPLHF TGTGCCAGCAGAGCGGTAGGGCCGTCGAATTCACCCCTCCACTTT
NA TRBJ1-2 TRBV7-9 few CASSSREGGRGYGYTF TGTGCCAGCAGCTCAAGGGAGGGGGGGCGCGGCTATGGCTACACCTTC
TRBD1 TRBJ2-2 TRBV29-1 many CSVGRQGRGTGELFF TGCAGCGTCGGACGACAGGGGAGAGGCACCGGGGAGCTGTTTTTT
NA TRBJ2-5 TRBV5-6 many CASSPGLEETQYF TGTGCCAGCAGCCCGGGCCTAGAGGAGACCCAGTACTTC
NA TRBJ2-1 TRBV30 many CAWSVLGGSAYNEQFF TGTGCCTGGAGTGTACTTGGCGGGTCAGCCTACAATGAGCAGTTCTTC
NA TRBJ2-2 TRBV27 many CASSLLFGGELFF TGTGCCAGCAGTTTGCTTTTTGGCGGGGAGCTGTTTTTT
NA TRBJ2-1 TRBV6-5 many CASSYGQIYNEQFF TGTGCCAGCAGTTACGGACAGATCTACAATGAGCAGTTCTTC
TRBD2 TRBJ2-3 TRBV28 many CASSRTSGRYGDTQYF TGTGCCAGCAGTCGGACTAGCGGGAGATACGGAGATACGCAGTATTTT
NA TRBJ1-1 TRBV30 NA CAWSPDVSAGEAFF TGTGCCTGGAGTCCAGATGTGTCAGCAGGGGAAGCTTTCTTT
NA TRBJ1-5 TRBV28 many CASSPGAGNQPQHF TGTGCCAGCAGTCCCGGGGCGGGTAATCAGCCCCAGCATTTT
TRBD2 TRBJ2-1 TRBV9 many CASSVEGLAGGKVAYNEQFF TGTGCCAGCAGCGTAGAAGGACTAGCGGGAGGGAAAGTGGCCTACAATGAGCAGTTCTTC
NA TRBJ2-5 TRBV6-1 few CASIVRDSIQTQYF TGTGCCAGCATAGTTAGAGACAGCATCCAGACCCAGTACTTC
TRBD2 TRBJ2-5 TRBV7-9 few CASSLGSSGGETQYF TGTGCCAGCAGCTTAGGGTCTTCGGGGGGAGAGACCCAGTACTTC
TRBD1 TRBJ1-2 TRBV3-1 many CASSQFSGQLNYGYTF TGTGCCAGCAGCCAGTTTTCGGGACAGCTAAACTATGGCTACACCTTC
NA TRBJ2-1 TRBV5-6 NA CASSLIEGPEQFF TGTGCCAGCAGCCTGATTGAGGGACCTGAGCAGTTCTTC
NA TRBJ1-2 TRBV29-1 few CSVLRGSGYGYTF TGCAGCGTACTGAGGGGGTCGGGCTATGGCTACACCTTC
NA TRBJ1-2 TRBV11-2 many CASSLNRNLGGGYGYTF TGTGCCAGCAGCTTAAATCGAAATCTTGGGGGCGGCTATGGCTACACCTTC
TRBD1 TRBJ1-2 TRBV28 NA CASSFGQGGYGYTF TGTGCCAGCAGTTTCGGACAGGGGGGCTATGGCTACACCTTC
TRBD1 TRBJ1-4 TRBV7-9 NA CASSWYRDRGYATNEKLFF TGTGCCAGCAGCTGGTACCGGGACAGGGGCTATGCAACTAATGAAAAACTGTTTTTT
TRBD2 TRBJ2-1 TRBV20-1 few CSARDLATSGRAYNEQFF TGCAGTGCTAGAGATTTAGCGACTAGCGGGAGGGCCTACAATGAGCAGTTCTTC
NA TRBJ2-2 TRBV28 few CASSLWGKGGGELFF TGTGCCAGCAGTTTATGGGGAAAAGGGGGCGGGGAGCTGTTTTTT
NA TRBJ2-7 TRBV29-1 few CSVSLGITEQYF TGCAGCGTTTCACTCGGGATTACCGAGCAGTACTTC
NA TRBJ1-5 TRBV4-1 NA CASSPDETGNQPQHF TGCGCCAGCAGCCCCGACGAAACAGGGAATCAGCCCCAGCATTTT
TRBD1 TRBJ1-1 TRBV13 NA CASSPRDRVYPNTEAFF TGTGCCAGCAGCCCCCGGGACAGGGTTTATCCGAACACTGAAGCTTTCTTT
NA TRBJ1-1 TRBV11-1 many CASSTSPRDTEAFF TGTGCCAGCAGCACCTCTCCCCGGGACACTGAAGCTTTCTTT
NA TRBJ1-5 TRBV7-2 many CASSLVYSNQPQHF TGTGCCAGCAGCTTAGTCTACAGCAATCAGCCCCAGCATTTT
TRBD1 TRBJ1-6 TRBV10-3 NA CAISSPRTGGLTTRQTLPLHF TGTGCCATCAGTTCCCCGCGGACAGGGGGTCTTACAACCCGACAAACCCTACCCCTCCACTTT
TRBD2 TRBJ2-3 TRBV13 NA CASSQTGTSGHTDTQYF TGTGCCAGCAGCCAGACCGGGACTAGCGGCCACACAGATACGCAGTATTTT
NA TRBJ1-5 TRBV13 few CASSLGPNNQPQHF TGTGCCAGCAGCTTGGGACCGAACAATCAGCCCCAGCATTTT
TRBD2 TRBJ2-1 TRBV10-1 many CASSDEAGGRNEQFF TGCGCCAGCAGTGATGAGGCGGGAGGGAGGAATGAGCAGTTCTTC
NA TRBJ1-1 TRBV18 many CASSPTGSDTEAFF TGTGCCAGCTCACCAACAGGGTCGGACACTGAAGCTTTCTTT
TRBD2 TRBJ2-1 TRBV24-1 NA CATSGTSGRGGQFF TGTGCCACCAGTGGGACTAGCGGGAGGGGTGGGCAGTTCTTC
TRBD1 TRBJ2-2 TRBV28 few CASSFPGQGIDTGELFF TGTGCCAGCAGTTTCCCCGGACAGGGCATAGACACCGGGGAGCTGTTTTTT
TRBD1 TRBJ2-1 TRBV12-3/TRBV12-4 many CASSHTIDRGFNEQFF TGTGCCAGCAGTCATACCATAGACAGGGGGTTCAATGAGCAGTTCTTC
TRBD2 TRBJ2-7 TRBV10-3 many CAISESGSGSAYEQYF TGTGCCATCAGTGAGTCAGGTAGCGGGAGTGCCTACGAGCAGTACTTC
NA TRBJ2-1 TRBV3-1 many CASNHGGGMDEQFF TGTGCCAGCAACCATGGAGGTGGCATGGATGAGCAGTTCTTC
NA TRBJ2-3 TRBV20-1 few CSAPGARTDTQYF TGCAGTGCCCCCGGGGCGCGTACAGATACGCAGTATTTT
NA TRBJ2-7 TRBV11-2 NA CASSLDRGRSSYEQYF TGTGCCAGCAGCCTTGATAGGGGACGAAGCTCCTACGAGCAGTACTTC
NA TRBJ2-5 TRBV19 NA CASSIQRQGTQYF TGTGCCAGTAGTATCCAGCGTCAGGGGACCCAGTACTTC
NA TRBJ2-6 TRBV7-2 NA CASSLVAGSGANVLTF TGTGCCAGCAGCTTAGTTGCGGGGTCTGGGGCCAACGTCCTGACTTTC
NA TRBJ1-3 TRBV12-3/TRBV12-4 NA CASRGASSGNTIYF TGTGCCAGCAGGGGGGCGAGCTCTGGAAACACCATATATTTT
TRBD2 TRBJ2-7 TRBV29-1 few CSVLLAGGPGEQYF TGCAGCGTTTTACTAGCGGGAGGGCCGGGTGAGCAGTACTTC
NA TRBJ1-1 TRBV24-1 NA CATYSRTPPNTEAFF TGTGCCACTTACTCCCGGACACCGCCGAACACTGAAGCTTTCTTT
TRBD1 TRBJ2-7 TRBV9 many CASNPGGRSYEQYF TGTGCCAGCAACCCAGGGGGCCGCTCATACGAGCAGTACTTC
NA TRBJ2-2 TRBV12-3/TRBV12-4 NA CASSTSQGNTGELFF TGTGCCAGCAGTACCTCGCAGGGGAACACCGGGGAGCTGTTTTTT
TRBD1 TRBJ1-2 TRBV28 many CASSLSSVPGQDHGYTF TGTGCCAGCAGTTTATCCTCGGTTCCGGGACAGGACCATGGCTACACCTTC
NA TRBJ1-1 TRBV9 NA CASSPDGHTEAFF TGTGCCAGCAGCCCAGATGGGCACACTGAAGCTTTCTTT